This T cell receptor beta chain comes out of a study of blood T cell repertoires in COVID-19. Clones were read by immunoSEQ multiplex PCR, and TCRdb kept only the in-frame ones, dropping some. The table shows 100,000 to 150,000 clones, with around 86% occurring only once. CDR1 is LGHNT and CDR2 is FRNRAP in the germline V gene. V dropped 1 base and J dropped 1; count of bases not matched to a gene: 5. The CDR3 loop spans 16 amino acids. The source of this sequence is an elderly man with active or convalescent COVID-19. This rearrangement joins TRBV12-5 to TRBJ1-1; 8 nucleotides agree with TRBD1. Sequencing input: peripheral blood. The CDR3 here is CASGLGTGWGNTEAFF. The CDR3 DNA reads TGTGCTAGTGGTTTGGGGACAGGGTGGGGGAACACTGAAGCTTTCTTT.